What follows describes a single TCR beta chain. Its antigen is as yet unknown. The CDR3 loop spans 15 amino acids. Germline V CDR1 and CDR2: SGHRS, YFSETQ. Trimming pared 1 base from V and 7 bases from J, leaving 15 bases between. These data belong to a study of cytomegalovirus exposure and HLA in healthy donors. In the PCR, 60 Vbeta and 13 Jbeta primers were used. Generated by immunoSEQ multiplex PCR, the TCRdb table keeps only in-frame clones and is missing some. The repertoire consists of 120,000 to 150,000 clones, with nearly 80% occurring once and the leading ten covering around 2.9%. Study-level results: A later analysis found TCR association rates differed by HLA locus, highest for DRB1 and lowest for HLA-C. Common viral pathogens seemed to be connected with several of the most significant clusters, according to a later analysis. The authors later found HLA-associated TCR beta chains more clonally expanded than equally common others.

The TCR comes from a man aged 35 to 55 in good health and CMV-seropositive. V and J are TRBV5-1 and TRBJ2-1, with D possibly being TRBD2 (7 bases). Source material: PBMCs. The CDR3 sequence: CASSLRGGDRNEQFF. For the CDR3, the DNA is TGCGCCAGCAGCTTGAGGGGGGGCGACCGAAATGAGCAGTTCTTC.